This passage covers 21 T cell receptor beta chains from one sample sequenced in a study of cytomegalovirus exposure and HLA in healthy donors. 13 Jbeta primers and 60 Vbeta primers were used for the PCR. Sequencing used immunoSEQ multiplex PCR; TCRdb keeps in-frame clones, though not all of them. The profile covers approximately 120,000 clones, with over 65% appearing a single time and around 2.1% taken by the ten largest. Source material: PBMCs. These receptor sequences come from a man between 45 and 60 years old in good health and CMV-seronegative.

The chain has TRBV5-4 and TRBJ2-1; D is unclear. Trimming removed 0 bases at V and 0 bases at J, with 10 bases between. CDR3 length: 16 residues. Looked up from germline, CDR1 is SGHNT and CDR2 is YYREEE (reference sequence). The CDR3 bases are TGTGCCAGCAGCTTGGATGTGGAGAGCTCCTACAATGAGCAGTTCTTC. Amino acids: CASSLDVESSYNEQFF.

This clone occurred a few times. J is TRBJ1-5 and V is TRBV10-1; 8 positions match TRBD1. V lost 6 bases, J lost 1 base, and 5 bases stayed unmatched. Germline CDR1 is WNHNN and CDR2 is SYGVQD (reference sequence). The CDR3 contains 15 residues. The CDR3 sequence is CASSPDRESNQPQHF. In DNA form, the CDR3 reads TGCGCCAGCAGCCCGGACAGGGAGAGCAATCAGCCCCAGCATTTT.

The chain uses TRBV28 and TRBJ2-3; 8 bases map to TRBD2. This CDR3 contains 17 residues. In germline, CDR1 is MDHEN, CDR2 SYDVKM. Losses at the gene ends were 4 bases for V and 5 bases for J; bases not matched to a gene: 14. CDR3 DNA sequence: TGTGCCAGCAGTTGCCCCCCCCGGGGGGCGGGGGGAGATACGCAGTATTTT. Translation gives CASSCPPRGAGGDTQYF.

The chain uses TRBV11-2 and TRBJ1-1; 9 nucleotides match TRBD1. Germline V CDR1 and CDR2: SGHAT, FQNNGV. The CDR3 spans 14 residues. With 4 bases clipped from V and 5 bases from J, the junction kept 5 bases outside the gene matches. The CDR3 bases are TGTGCCAGCAGCTCCCCCGGGACAGGGACTGAAGCTTTCTTT. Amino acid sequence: CASSSPGTGTEAFF.

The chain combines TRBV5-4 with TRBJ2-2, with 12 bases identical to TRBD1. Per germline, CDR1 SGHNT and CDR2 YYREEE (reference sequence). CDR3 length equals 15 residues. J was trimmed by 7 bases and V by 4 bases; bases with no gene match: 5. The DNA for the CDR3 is TGTGCCAGCAGCGAGGGACAGGGGGCTATCGGGGAGCTGTTTTTT. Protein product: CASSEGQGAIGELFF.

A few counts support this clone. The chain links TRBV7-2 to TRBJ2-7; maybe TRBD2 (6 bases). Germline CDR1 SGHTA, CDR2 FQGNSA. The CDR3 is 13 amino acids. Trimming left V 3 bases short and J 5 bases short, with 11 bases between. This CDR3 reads CASSLTSPHEQYF. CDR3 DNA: TGTGCCAGCAGCTTGACTAGTCCCCACGAGCAGTACTTC.

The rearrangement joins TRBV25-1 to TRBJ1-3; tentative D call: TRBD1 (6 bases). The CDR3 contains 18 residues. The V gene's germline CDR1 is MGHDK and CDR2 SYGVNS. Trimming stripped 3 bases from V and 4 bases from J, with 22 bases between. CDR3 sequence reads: CASSEGTTSHFRGNTIYF. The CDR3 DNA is TGTGCCAGCAGTGAGGGGACAACATCGCATTTTCGGGGAAACACCATATATTTT.

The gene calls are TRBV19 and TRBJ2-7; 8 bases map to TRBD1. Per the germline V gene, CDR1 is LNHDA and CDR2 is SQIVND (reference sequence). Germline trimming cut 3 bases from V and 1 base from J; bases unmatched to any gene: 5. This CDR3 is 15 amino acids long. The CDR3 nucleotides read TGTGCCAGTAGTATGGAAGGGACAGGTTCCTACGAGCAGTACTTC. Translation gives CASSMEGTGSYEQYF.

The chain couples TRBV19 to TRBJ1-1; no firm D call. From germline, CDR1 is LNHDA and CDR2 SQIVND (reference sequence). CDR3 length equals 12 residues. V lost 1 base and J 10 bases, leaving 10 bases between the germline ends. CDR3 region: CASSIVGTGAFF. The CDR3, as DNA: TGTGCCAGTAGTATAGTTGGAACGGGAGCTTTCTTT.

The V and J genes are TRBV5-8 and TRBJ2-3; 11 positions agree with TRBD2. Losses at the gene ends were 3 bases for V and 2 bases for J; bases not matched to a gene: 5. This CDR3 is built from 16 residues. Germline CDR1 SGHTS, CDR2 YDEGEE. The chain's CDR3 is CASSWGLADPTDTQYF. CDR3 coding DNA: TGTGCCAGCAGCTGGGGACTAGCGGACCCCACAGATACGCAGTATTTT.

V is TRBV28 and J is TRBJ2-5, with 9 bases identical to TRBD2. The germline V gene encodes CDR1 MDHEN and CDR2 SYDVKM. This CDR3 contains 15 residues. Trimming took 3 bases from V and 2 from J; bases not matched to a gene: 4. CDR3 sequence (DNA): TGTGCCAGCAGTTTTTTTAGCGGGGGTCAAGAGACCCAGTACTTC. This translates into CASSFFSGGQETQYF.

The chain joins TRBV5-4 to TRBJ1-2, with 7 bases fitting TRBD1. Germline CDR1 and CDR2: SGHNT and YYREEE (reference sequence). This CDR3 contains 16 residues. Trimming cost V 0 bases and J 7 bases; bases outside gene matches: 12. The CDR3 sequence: CASSLAFWTGRGGYTF. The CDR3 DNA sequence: TGTGCCAGCAGCTTGGCGTTCTGGACAGGTCGTGGTGGCTACACCTTC. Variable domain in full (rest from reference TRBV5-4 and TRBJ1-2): ETGVTQSPTHLIKTRGQQVTLRCSSQSGHNTVSWYQQALGQGPQFIFQYYREEENGRGNFPPRFSGLQFPNYSSELNVNALELDDSALYLCASSLAFWTGRGGYTFGSGTRLTVV.

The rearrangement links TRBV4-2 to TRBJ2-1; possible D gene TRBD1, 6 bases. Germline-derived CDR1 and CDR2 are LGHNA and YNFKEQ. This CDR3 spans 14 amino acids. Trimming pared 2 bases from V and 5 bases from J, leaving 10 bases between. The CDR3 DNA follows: TGTGCCAGCAGCCAATTGGGACATAACAATGAGCAGTTCTTC. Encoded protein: CASSQLGHNNEQFF.

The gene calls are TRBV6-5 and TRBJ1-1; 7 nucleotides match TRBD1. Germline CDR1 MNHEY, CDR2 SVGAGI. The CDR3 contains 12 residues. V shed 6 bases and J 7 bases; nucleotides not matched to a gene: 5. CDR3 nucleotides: TGTGCCAGCAGACCCCGGACAGGTGAAGCTTTCTTT. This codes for CASRPRTGEAFF.

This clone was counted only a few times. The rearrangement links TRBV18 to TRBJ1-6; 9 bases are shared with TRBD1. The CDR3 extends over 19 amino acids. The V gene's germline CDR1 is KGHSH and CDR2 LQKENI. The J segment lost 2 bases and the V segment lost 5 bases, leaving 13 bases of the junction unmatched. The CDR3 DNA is TGTGCCAGCTCATCGCAATTACCGGGACAGGGCCCCTATAATTCACCCCTCCACTTT. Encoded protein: CASSSQLPGQGPYNSPLHF.

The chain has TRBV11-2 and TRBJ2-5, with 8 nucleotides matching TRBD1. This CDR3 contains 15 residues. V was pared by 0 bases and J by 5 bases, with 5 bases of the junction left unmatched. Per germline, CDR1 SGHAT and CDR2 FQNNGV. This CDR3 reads CASSLDPGDRETQYF. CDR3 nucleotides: TGTGCCAGCAGCTTAGACCCCGGGGACAGGGAGACCCAGTACTTC.

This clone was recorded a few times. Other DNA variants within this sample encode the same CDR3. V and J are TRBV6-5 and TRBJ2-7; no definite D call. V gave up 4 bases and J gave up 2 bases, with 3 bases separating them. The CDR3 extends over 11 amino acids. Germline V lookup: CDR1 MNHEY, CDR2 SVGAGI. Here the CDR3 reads CASSSAYEQYF. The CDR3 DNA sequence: TGTGCCAGCAGTTCAGCCTACGAGCAGTACTTC.

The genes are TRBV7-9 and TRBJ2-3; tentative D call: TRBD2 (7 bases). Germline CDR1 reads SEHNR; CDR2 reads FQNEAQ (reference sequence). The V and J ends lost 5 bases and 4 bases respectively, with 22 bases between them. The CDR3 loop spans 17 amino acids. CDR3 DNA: TGTGCCAGCAGCCCTGGTAGGCGGGGGCCGCTATCAGATACGCAGTATTTT. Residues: CASSPGRRGPLSDTQYF.

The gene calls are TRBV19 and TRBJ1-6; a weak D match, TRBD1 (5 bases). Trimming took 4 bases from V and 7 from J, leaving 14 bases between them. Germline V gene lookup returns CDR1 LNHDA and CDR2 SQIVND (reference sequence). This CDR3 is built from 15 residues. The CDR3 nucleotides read TGTGCCAGTAGTACGGAGCCCCGGGGGAATTCACCCCTCCACTTT. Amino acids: CASSTEPRGNSPLHF.

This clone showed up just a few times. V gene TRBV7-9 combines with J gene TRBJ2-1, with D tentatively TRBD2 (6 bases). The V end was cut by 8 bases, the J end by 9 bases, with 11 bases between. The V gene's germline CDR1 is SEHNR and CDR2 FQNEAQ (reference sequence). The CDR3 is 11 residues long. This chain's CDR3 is CASVLEGEQFF. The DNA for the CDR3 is TGTGCCAGCGTGCTGGAGGGTGAGCAGTTCTTC.

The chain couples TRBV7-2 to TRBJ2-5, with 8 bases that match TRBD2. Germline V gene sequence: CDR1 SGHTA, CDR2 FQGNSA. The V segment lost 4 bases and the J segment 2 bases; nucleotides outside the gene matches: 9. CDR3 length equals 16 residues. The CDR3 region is CASSSGGRGEQETQYF. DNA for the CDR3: TGTGCCAGCAGCTCCGGAGGGCGGGGGGAGCAAGAGACCCAGTACTTC.